This T cell receptor beta chain derives from a study of blood T cell repertoires in COVID-19. About the research overall: Some COVID-19 samples were acute and others convalescent; all came from the United States, Italy and Spain.

Trimming cost V 6 bases and J 2 bases; bases outside gene matches: 7. CDR1 and CDR2 from the germline V gene are PRHDT and FYEKMQ (reference sequence). The CDR3 contains 15 residues. Clones were sequenced by immunoSEQ multiplex PCR, and TCRdb holds only the in-frame ones, with some missing. The table shows some 340,000 clones, with about 89% occurring only once. The origin of this receptor is a woman in her twenties or thirties who had recovered from COVID-19. The V gene is TRBV13, the J gene TRBJ1-2, with TRBD1 matching 9 bases. The specimen sequenced was PBMCs or T cells enriched from blood (not recorded which). CDR3 loop: CASSLRQGDNYGYTF. CDR3 coding DNA: TGTGCCAGCAGTCTCCGACAGGGGGACAACTATGGCTACACCTTC.